These T cell receptor beta chains were read from a single sample in a study of T cells in Graves' hyperthyroidism and ophthalmopathy. MiXCR, run by TCRdb on the multiplex PCR reads, gives a single entry per CDR3 protein. The sample yields approximately 200,000 distinct CDR3 sequences, approximately 20% seen once. Input material: blood. Receptor source: a man in his forties with Graves' hyperthyroidism. CDR3s include the opening cysteine and the closing phenylalanine or tryptophan. Each record gives: V gene, clone size, D gene, J gene, CDR3 DNA, CDR3 protein. D genes are given only for firm matches. The size of a clone is reported for some rows only, either as once, few or many, or as a class for expanded clones.

v_gene: TRBV7-9; abundance: many; d_gene: NA; j_gene: TRBJ1-1; CDR3nt: TGTGCCAGCAGCTCCGGGGCTGGGAACACTGAAGCTTTCTTT; CDR3aa: CASSSGAGNTEAFF
v_gene: TRBV6-2/TRBV6-3; abundance: few; d_gene: NA; j_gene: TRBJ1-5; CDR3nt: TGTGCCAGCAGTTACTTTTCCGGGACACTTTATAGCAATCAGCCCCAGCATTTT; CDR3aa: CASSYFSGTLYSNQPQHF
v_gene: TRBV12-3/TRBV12-4; abundance: many; d_gene: TRBD2; j_gene: TRBJ2-2; CDR3nt: TGTGCCAGCAGGGGACTAGCGGGGGGGCCCGCCGGGGAGCTGTTTTTT; CDR3aa: CASRGLAGGPAGELFF
v_gene: TRBV7-3; abundance: many; d_gene: TRBD2; j_gene: TRBJ2-3; CDR3nt: TGTGCCAGCAGCCCGGGACTAGGGAGCACAGATACGCAGTATTTT; CDR3aa: CASSPGLGSTDTQYF
v_gene: TRBV7-2; abundance: many; d_gene: NA; j_gene: TRBJ1-1; CDR3nt: TGTGCCAGCAGCTTATTCGCGCAGAACACTGAAGCTTTCTTT; CDR3aa: CASSLFAQNTEAFF
v_gene: TRBV7-2; abundance: many; d_gene: TRBD2; j_gene: TRBJ2-3; CDR3nt: TGTGCCAGCAGCTTATTTGGCGGGGGGGCTGACACAGATACGCAGTATTTT; CDR3aa: CASSLFGGGADTDTQYF
v_gene: TRBV20-1; abundance: few; d_gene: NA; j_gene: TRBJ1-2; CDR3nt: TGCAGGAGCAAGGACAGAGATGGCTACACCTTC; CDR3aa: CRSKDRDGYTF
v_gene: TRBV19; abundance: NA; d_gene: NA; j_gene: TRBJ2-7; CDR3nt: TGTGCCAGTAGTCAGGGGGGCTTGGGATACAATGAGCAGTACTTC; CDR3aa: CASSQGGLGYNEQYF
v_gene: TRBV5-5; abundance: many; d_gene: NA; j_gene: TRBJ2-7; CDR3nt: TGTGCCAGCAGCCGGGACGGGACGAGCTCCTACGAGCAGTACTTC; CDR3aa: CASSRDGTSSYEQYF
v_gene: TRBV11-1; abundance: many; d_gene: NA; j_gene: TRBJ1-2; CDR3nt: TGTGCCAGCAGCTTAGCAGGGTATGGCTACACCTTC; CDR3aa: CASSLAGYGYTF
v_gene: TRBV19; abundance: NA; d_gene: NA; j_gene: TRBJ2-6; CDR3nt: TGTGCCAGTAGTTCTGAGGGGGTGGGTTCTGGGGCCAACGTCCTGACTTTC; CDR3aa: CASSSEGVGSGANVLTF
v_gene: TRBV7-9; abundance: few; d_gene: NA; j_gene: TRBJ2-5; CDR3nt: TGTGCCAGCAGCTCTCCTTCCGGGCAGGGGTTATGGCAAGAGACCCAGTACTTC; CDR3aa: CASSSPSGQGLWQETQYF
v_gene: TRBV30; abundance: many; d_gene: NA; j_gene: TRBJ1-2; CDR3nt: TGTGCCTGGAGCGCCCGGGTGAGCTATGGCTACACCTTC; CDR3aa: CAWSARVSYGYTF
v_gene: TRBV19; abundance: NA; d_gene: TRBD1; j_gene: TRBJ1-3; CDR3nt: TGTGCCTCAGGACAGGGGGCTTCTGGAAACACCATATATTTT; CDR3aa: CASGQGASGNTIYF
v_gene: TRBV4-3; abundance: NA; d_gene: NA; j_gene: TRBJ2-1; CDR3nt: TGCGCCAGCAGCCGGGGTGCAGGGGAGGAGAGTGAGCAGTTCTTC; CDR3aa: CASSRGAGEESEQFF
v_gene: TRBV5-4; abundance: NA; d_gene: NA; j_gene: TRBJ2-3; CDR3nt: TGTGCCAGCAGTTCCCCAGGGAGAGGAGATACGCAGTATTTT; CDR3aa: CASSSPGRGDTQYF
v_gene: TRBV19; abundance: NA; d_gene: NA; j_gene: TRBJ1-5; CDR3nt: TGTGCCAGTAGTATTCAAAGGGCCCCCAATCAGCCCCAGCATTTT; CDR3aa: CASSIQRAPNQPQHF
v_gene: TRBV20-1; abundance: many; d_gene: NA; j_gene: TRBJ2-1; CDR3nt: TGCAGTGCTCCGGAGGGGGGAAGGTACAATGAGCAGTTCTTC; CDR3aa: CSAPEGGRYNEQFF
v_gene: TRBV28; abundance: few; d_gene: TRBD2; j_gene: TRBJ2-3; CDR3nt: TGTGCCAGCAGACTACCAGCGGGGGGGCAAGATACGCAGTATTTT; CDR3aa: CASRLPAGGQDTQYF
v_gene: TRBV12-3/TRBV12-4; abundance: few; d_gene: NA; j_gene: TRBJ2-5; CDR3nt: TGTGCCAGCAGTTTTAATAACCAAGAGACCCAGTACTTC; CDR3aa: CASSFNNQETQYF
v_gene: TRBV6-1; abundance: NA; d_gene: TRBD2; j_gene: TRBJ2-1; CDR3nt: TGTGCCAGCAGTGACGGGACTAGCAAGCAGTTCTTC; CDR3aa: CASSDGTSKQFF
v_gene: TRBV19; abundance: NA; d_gene: NA; j_gene: TRBJ1-5; CDR3nt: TGTGTCCTAGGAAAGTATCAGCCCCAGCATTTT; CDR3aa: CVLGKYQPQHF
v_gene: TRBV27; abundance: many; d_gene: TRBD1; j_gene: TRBJ2-3; CDR3nt: TGTGCCAGCAGTTTAAAAACAGGGGGACCCGATACGCAGTATTTT; CDR3aa: CASSLKTGGPDTQYF
v_gene: TRBV5-4; abundance: NA; d_gene: TRBD1; j_gene: TRBJ2-3; CDR3nt: TGTGCCAGCAGCTCCCCGGGACAGAACACAGATACGCAGTATTTT; CDR3aa: CASSSPGQNTDTQYF
v_gene: TRBV3-1; abundance: few; d_gene: NA; j_gene: TRBJ1-5; CDR3nt: TGTGCCAGCAGCCAAGATCTGAGTAGCAATCAGCCCCAGCATTTT; CDR3aa: CASSQDLSSNQPQHF
v_gene: TRBV20-1; abundance: NA; d_gene: NA; j_gene: TRBJ2-7; CDR3nt: TGCAGTGCTAGAGATCGACACCGTAAGCTATACGAGCAGTACTTC; CDR3aa: CSARDRHRKLYEQYF
v_gene: TRBV7-8; abundance: few; d_gene: NA; j_gene: TRBJ2-1; CDR3nt: TGTGCCAGCACCTATTCCTCCTACAATGAGCAGTTCTTC; CDR3aa: CASTYSSYNEQFF
v_gene: TRBV2; abundance: many; d_gene: NA; j_gene: TRBJ2-2; CDR3nt: TGTGCCAGCAGTGAAGCTTCCCTCGGGCCGCTGTTTTTT; CDR3aa: CASSEASLGPLFF
v_gene: TRBV9; abundance: NA; d_gene: TRBD2; j_gene: TRBJ2-3; CDR3nt: TGTGCCAGCAGCGTAAACCCGGGGGGAAGCACAGATACGCAGTATTTT; CDR3aa: CASSVNPGGSTDTQYF
v_gene: TRBV28; abundance: few; d_gene: NA; j_gene: TRBJ1-5; CDR3nt: TGTGCCAGCAATAAGGACAGTAGCAATCAGCCCCAGCATTTT; CDR3aa: CASNKDSSNQPQHF
v_gene: TRBV28; abundance: NA; d_gene: NA; j_gene: TRBJ2-7; CDR3nt: TGTGCCAGCAGCTCGAGCAGGGTCTACGAGCAGTACTTC; CDR3aa: CASSSSRVYEQYF
v_gene: TRBV28; abundance: NA; d_gene: NA; j_gene: TRBJ2-3; CDR3nt: TGTGCCAGTATCGGGGACACAGATACGCAGTATTTT; CDR3aa: CASIGDTDTQYF
v_gene: TRBV2; abundance: many; d_gene: NA; j_gene: TRBJ1-1; CDR3nt: TGTGCCAGCAGTGACTCACAGAACACTGAAGCTTTCTTT; CDR3aa: CASSDSQNTEAFF
v_gene: TRBV27; abundance: many; d_gene: NA; j_gene: TRBJ2-7; CDR3nt: TGTGCCAGCAGAGATGGACAGACCCTCTACGAGCAGTACTTC; CDR3aa: CASRDGQTLYEQYF
v_gene: TRBV6-1; abundance: few; d_gene: NA; j_gene: TRBJ1-4; CDR3nt: TGTGCCAGCAGTGACTACCCGGGTGGGGAAAAACTGTTTTTT; CDR3aa: CASSDYPGGEKLFF
v_gene: TRBV28; abundance: NA; d_gene: TRBD2; j_gene: TRBJ2-3; CDR3nt: TGTGCAACAAGGGGGGCTAGCGGGATGGGTAGCACAGATACGCAGTATTTT; CDR3aa: CATRGASGMGSTDTQYF
v_gene: TRBV5-1; abundance: NA; d_gene: TRBD1; j_gene: TRBJ2-2; CDR3nt: TGCGCCAGCAGCTATTCCGGGACAGCGAACACCGGGGAGCTGTTTTTT; CDR3aa: CASSYSGTANTGELFF
v_gene: TRBV20-1; abundance: many; d_gene: NA; j_gene: TRBJ1-5; CDR3nt: TGCAGTGCTAGGACAGGAACAAGCAATCAGCCCCAGCATTTT; CDR3aa: CSARTGTSNQPQHF
v_gene: TRBV24-1; abundance: many; d_gene: NA; j_gene: TRBJ2-7; CDR3nt: TGTGCCACCAGCGACCCAGGACAGAGCGCCTACGAGCAGTACTTC; CDR3aa: CATSDPGQSAYEQYF
v_gene: TRBV2; abundance: many; d_gene: TRBD1; j_gene: TRBJ2-1; CDR3nt: TGTGCCAGCAGGGATTTTTCTAACAGGGGCAATGAGCAGTTCTTC; CDR3aa: CASRDFSNRGNEQFF
v_gene: TRBV14; abundance: NA; d_gene: NA; j_gene: TRBJ2-7; CDR3nt: TGTGCCAGCAGCCAAGAGCGAGGGTACGACGAGCAGTACTTC; CDR3aa: CASSQERGYDEQYF
v_gene: TRBV20-1; abundance: many; d_gene: NA; j_gene: TRBJ2-5; CDR3nt: TGCAGTGCTAGAGCGGAAGAGACCCAGTACTTC; CDR3aa: CSARAEETQYF
v_gene: TRBV27; abundance: few; d_gene: NA; j_gene: TRBJ2-7; CDR3nt: TGTGCCAGCAGTTTTCAGGGGACGAGGGAGCAGTACTTC; CDR3aa: CASSFQGTREQYF
v_gene: TRBV7-8; abundance: many; d_gene: NA; j_gene: TRBJ2-3; CDR3nt: TGTGCCAGCAGCTTAGTGGGGTTGGAAGATACGCAGTATTTT; CDR3aa: CASSLVGLEDTQYF
v_gene: TRBV30; abundance: NA; d_gene: TRBD2; j_gene: TRBJ2-7; CDR3nt: TGTGCCTGGAGACTAGCGGGGGATTACGAGCAGTACTTC; CDR3aa: CAWRLAGDYEQYF
v_gene: TRBV24-1; abundance: many; d_gene: TRBD2; j_gene: TRBJ2-7; CDR3nt: TGTGCCACCAGTGATGGGACTAACGAGCAGTACTTC; CDR3aa: CATSDGTNEQYF